The 11 T cell receptor beta chains below come from one sample, sequenced in a study of metastatic and nonmetastatic thyroid tumors. Thyroid surgery was preceded by no treatment in any patient. TCRdb re-called the PCR reads via MiXCR. This table holds 5,000 to 6,500 clones, around a third found once. Sample: tumor tissue. These receptors all come from a male donor with papillary thyroid cancer or a benign thyroid nodule (not recorded which). Some clones in this sample may be carry-over from other donors' samples.

This clone was seen a few times. V and J are TRBV25-1 and TRBJ2-7; 9 positions agree with TRBD2. CDR3 length: 16 amino acids. After removal of 6 bases from V and 1 base from J, the junction contained 10 bases not matched to a gene. Germline CDR1 is MGHDK and CDR2 is SYGVNS. CDR3 DNA: TGTGCCAGCAGCGGGTGGGGGACTAGCCAGTCCTACGAGCAGTACTTC. Amino acids: CASSGWGTSQSYEQYF.

The rearrangement links TRBV20-1 to TRBJ1-5, with D tentatively TRBD1 (5 bases). In germline, CDR1 is DFQATT, CDR2 SNEGSKA (reference sequence). The CDR3 is 16 residues long. V lost 0 bases to trimming and J lost 2 bases, with 14 bases between them. The CDR3 loop is CSARDLRGAGNQPQHF. The CDR3 DNA reads TGCAGTGCTAGAGATCTGAGGGGCGCGGGCAATCAGCCCCAGCATTTT.

This clone was observed a handful of times. The chain has TRBV28 and TRBJ2-3, with 10 nucleotides matching TRBD2. Germline values: CDR1 MDHEN, CDR2 SYDVKM. Trimming removed 5 bases from V and 2 bases from J; junction bases left unmatched: 4. There are 15 residues in the CDR3. This chain's CDR3 is CASSPLAGDTDTQYF. In DNA, the CDR3 is TGTGCCAGCAGTCCTCTAGCGGGAGACACAGATACGCAGTATTTT.

This clone appeared a few times. V and J are TRBV20-1 and TRBJ2-1, with TRBD2 matching 10 bases. Germline CDR1 and CDR2: DFQATT and SNEGSKA (reference sequence). This CDR3 comprises 16 residues. V lost 1 base, J lost 6 bases, and 9 bases stayed unmatched. CDR3 region: CSARAPVLAGGNEQFF. For the CDR3, the DNA is TGCAGTGCTAGAGCCCCGGTGTTAGCGGGAGGCAATGAGCAGTTCTTC.

The rearrangement uses TRBV11-2 and TRBJ2-7; TRBD2 aligns across 9 bases. This CDR3 spans 15 amino acids. CDR1 and CDR2 from the germline V gene are SGHAT and FQNNGV. The V segment lost 4 bases and the J segment 4 bases; nucleotides outside the gene matches: 8. DNA of the CDR3: TGTGCCAGCAGCTGGGGTGGCGGGGGGGCATACGAGCAGTACTTC. Protein: CASSWGGGGAYEQYF.

By share of the sample, this clone is medium-sized. The J gene is TRBJ1-4, the V gene TRBV5-6; 8 bases agree with TRBD1. This CDR3 has 15 residues. V shed 1 base and J 7 bases; nucleotides not matched to a gene: 6. Per the germline V gene, CDR1 is SGHDT and CDR2 is YYEEEE. As DNA, the CDR3 is TGTGCCAGCAGCTTGTGGAACAGGGGGGTTGAAAAACTGTTTTTT. Its protein product is CASSLWNRGVEKLFF. Based on the CDR3 plus reference TRBV5-6 and TRBJ1-4, the full variable domain is DAGVTQSPTHLIKTRGQQVTLRCSPKSGHDTVSWYQQALGQGPQFIFQYYEEEERQRGNFPDRFSGHQFPNYSSELNVNALLLGDSALYLCASSLWNRGVEKLFFGSGTQLSVL.

Judged by abundance, this clone is medium-sized. This chain connects TRBV5-1 to TRBJ2-7; D unresolved. Trimming removed 4 bases from V and 2 bases from J, with 7 bases in between. Germline CDR1 and CDR2: SGHRS and YFSETQ. This CDR3 spans 12 amino acids. CDR3 DNA: TGCGCCAGCAGCCAAGACACCTACGAGCAGTACTTC. Its protein is CASSQDTYEQYF.

This clone was seen only a few times. The chain couples TRBV2 to TRBJ2-1, with TRBD2 matching over 10 bases. CDR3 size: 16 residues. Germline V gene sequence: CDR1 SNHLY, CDR2 FYNNEI. J gave up 0 bases and V 7 bases, and 6 bases lay outside the gene matches. The CDR3 DNA reads as TGTGCCAGCATCCATAGCGGGGGGCACTCCTACAATGAGCAGTTCTTC. It yields the protein CASIHSGGHSYNEQFF.

This clone is large within its sample. The J gene is TRBJ2-2, the V gene TRBV20-1; a possible D gene is TRBD1 (5 bases). The CDR3 runs 15 residues. From germline, CDR1 is DFQATT and CDR2 SNEGSKA (reference sequence). V gave up 3 bases and J gave up 0 bases, with 11 bases separating them. This CDR3 reads CSASRQGANTGELFF. As DNA, the CDR3 is TGCAGTGCTAGTCGGCAGGGCGCGAACACCGGGGAGCTGTTTTTT.

This sequence joins TRBV30 and TRBJ2-7, with D tentatively TRBD2 (6 bases). Per germline, CDR1 GTSNPN and CDR2 SVGIG (reference sequence). V gave up 0 bases and J gave up 6 bases, with 9 bases separating them. The CDR3 is 12 residues long. In DNA form, the CDR3 reads TGTGCCTGGAGTGTGGAGGGGCGCGAGCAGTACTTC. As protein: CAWSVEGREQYF.

This clone was observed once. This chain connects TRBV7-3 to TRBJ2-3; D tentatively reads TRBD1 or TRBD2 (5 bases each). V lost 6 bases to trimming and J lost 2 bases, with 12 bases between them. This CDR3 has 14 residues. The germline V gene has CDR1 SGHTA and CDR2 FQGTGA. CDR3 amino acids: CASRKMGDTDTQYF. CDR3 sequence (DNA): TGTGCCAGCAGAAAAATGGGGGACACAGATACGCAGTATTTT.